What follows are 4 T cell receptor beta chains derived from one specimen sequenced in a study of blood T cells in healthy people across ages. Combining a sample-barcoded 5' primer with a J-beta primer mix, a second PCR ran for roughly 6 to 12 cycles. TCRdb reanalysed the 5' RACE reads using MiXCR and keeps one entry per CDR3 protein. The table records approximately 770,000 distinct CDR3 sequences, 58% of them present only once. Sequenced sample: blood. The receptor set was obtained from a man aged 25 to 40 in good health.

In this sample, this clonotype turned up a few times. The CDR3 loop reads CASSKDRRVQYF. DNA of the CDR3: TGTGCCAGTAGTAAAGATCGTCGGGTGCAGTACTTC. The chain combines TRBV19 with TRBJ2-5, with unresolved D. The CDR3 totals 12 residues. Germline CDR1 is LNHDA and CDR2 is SQIVND (reference sequence). V dropped 4 bases and J dropped 11 bases, with 14 bases sitting between them.

Only a few counts were recorded for this clonotype. The CDR3 coding sequence is TGTGCCAGCAGCTTCGTCGACAGGGGGTCTTACGAGCAGTACTTC. Its protein is CASSFVDRGSYEQYF. The J gene is TRBJ2-7, the V gene TRBV7-9, with TRBD1 identical over 9 bases. Per the germline V gene, CDR1 is SEHNR and CDR2 is FQNEAQ (reference sequence). The junction had 7 bases not matched to a gene; V was cut back by 3 bases and J by 4 bases. CDR3 length: 15 residues.

V and J are TRBV27 and TRBJ2-1; unclear D gene. Germline lookup yields CDR1 MNHEY and CDR2 SMNVEV (reference sequence). V dropped 2 bases and J dropped 6 bases, with 11 bases sitting between them. CDR3 length: 14 residues. The CDR3 DNA reads TGTGCCAGCAGTTTAATTGGCATGATCAATGAGCAGTTCTTC. Translated, it gives CASSLIGMINEQFF.

The chain links TRBV28 to TRBJ1-4; 7 nucleotides line up with TRBD1. The germline V gene encodes CDR1 MDHEN and CDR2 SYDVKM. The CDR3 extends over 14 amino acids. V lost 11 bases and J lost 0; bases outside the gene matches: 6. CDR3 amino acids: CAVPGGATNEKLFF. CDR3 sequence (DNA): TGTGCCGTCCCAGGGGGAGCAACTAATGAAAAACTGTTTTTT.